The clone carrying this T cell receptor (beta chain) occurred many times. Its antigen is unknown. A single base separates this from a much larger clone, so it may be a read error. Other nucleotide sequences from this sample produce the same CDR3. A split of CD4+ cells into CD45RA+ naive and CD45RA-negative memory subsets was performed. This record belongs to a study of shared clonotypes between healthy human individuals. The study's findings and limits: Clonotypes which were not shared had lower generation probabilities than clonotypes that all four donors shared. Some naive CD4 clonotypes, around 5%, turned up in common across a few donors.

Every immunoSEQ plate was one replicate of a subset's evenly spread DNA. Method: immunoSEQ multiplex PCR; TCRdb's copy keeps in-frame clones and lacks some. The top ten hold 1.8% of the sample, which has around 700,000 clones, about three quarters seen once. CDR1 and CDR2 (germline): SGHVS, FNYEAQ. The CDR3 contains 14 residues. Trimming at V came to 2 bases and at J to 4 bases, leaving 5 bases not matched to a gene. The sample comprised memory CD4+ T cells sorted from blood. Subset reported: CD45RA-negative fraction. The chain joins TRBV7-6 to TRBJ2-7; 7 bases map to TRBD2. The receptor comes from a woman in her 30s in good health. This CDR3 reads CASSLQRDSYEQYF. DNA for the CDR3: TGTGCCAGCAGCTTACAGCGGGACTCGTACGAGCAGTACTTC.